The text below deals with one TCR beta chain. Its antigen is undetermined. This sample was taken from a study of Graves' ophthalmopathy and Graves' hyperthyroidism. Study-level information: Hyperthyroidism was classified as stable if no ophthalmopathy occurred within 18 months of follow-up. Findings of the study overall: Cross-validated, the 13-signature model showed 87.88%/81.08% sensitivity/specificity, and 80%/75% in the test set. Ophthalmopathy progression predictions by the model showed nearly 75% specificity and 70.59% sensitivity.

Amplification from RNA transcripts yielded the TCR beta CDR3 regions. Scientists carried out first-round RT-PCR using HTBI primers and then a second-round multiplex PCR. Each CDR3 protein gets one entry after TCRdb re-called the multiplex PCR reads with MiXCR. The sample contains over a million distinct CDR3 sequences, 35% to 45% of which appear only once. Orbital computed tomography, together with clinical symptoms, serum thyroxine, TRAb and thyroid ultrasound, was used for diagnosis. The CDR3 loop spans 16 amino acids. The trim removed 4 bases at V and 10 bases at J, leaving 11 bases unmatched. Germline values: CDR1 MGHDK, CDR2 SYGVNS.

The clonotype comes from an adult man with Graves' hyperthyroidism. The chain links TRBV25-1 to TRBJ1-6; TRBD1 matches 9 bases. The sequenced sample was peripheral blood or thyroid tissue (not recorded which). The CDR3 sequence is CASSVLPGQGESPLHF. In nucleotides, the CDR3 is TGTGCCAGCAGTGTTTTACCGGGACAGGGTGAATCACCCCTCCACTTT.